This TCR beta chain came from a study of post-analysis software for immune sequencing data (dated by TCRdb to between 2014 and 2017). About the study as a whole: The recorded disease courses included relapsing-remitting, secondary progressive and progressive-relapsing multiple sclerosis, and some patients had no subtype annotation. A subset of samples was prepared in parallel using single-end sample barcoding, then pooled and co-amplified after Illumina adapter ligation. The multiple sclerosis patient repertoires were compared with about a dozen previously published healthy control repertoires from donors aged 6 to 25 years. Results and caveats for the whole study, not just this receptor: Direct clustering with F measure showed strong co-clustering of samples prepared in the same batch, prompting a batch-effect correction. The multiple sclerosis patient group was slightly younger than the control group. Normalized Chao1 diversity was significantly lower in multiple sclerosis patients than controls, suggesting substantial peripheral T-cell clonal expansion. Roughly 5 TRBV segments, including TRBV5-6, TRBV5-1 and TRBV20-1, were significantly more frequent in patients than controls.

Germline trimming: 2 bases from V, 6 bases from J; junction bases outside gene matches: 11. The cysteine opens and the phenylalanine closes a CDR3 of 17 amino acids. CDR3 DNA only is kept here, 51 bases in frame from base 1. To demonstrate the VDJtools post-analysis software, the study profiled TCR beta repertoires from the peripheral blood of some 13 young patients with multiple sclerosis. The patients with multiple sclerosis were children and adolescents between about 6 and 17 years of age. About this clonotype: Its antigen specificity is not known. Per-base qualities were not stored, and no clone one base away is much larger.

The protocol used for the library was PCR. TCRdb shows the sequencer as Illumina HiSeq 2500. Unique molecular identifiers were incorporated into TCR beta cDNA libraries to reduce PCR and sequencing biases. Every 1 to 10 million input T cells yielded about 500,000 cDNA molecules, meaning each molecule approximated one T cell. Patient libraries were prepared and sequenced with the same protocol used for the earlier healthy control dataset. Within a given batch, samples were prepared together, multiplexed and sequenced on the same HiSeq lane. The authors' pipeline ran thus. Raw barcoded reads were processed with MIGEC, and single-read molecular identifier groups were discarded before consensus assembly and CDR3 extraction. VDJtools was used for post-analysis of the clonotype tables, and diversity was normalized by down-sampling every dataset to the size of the smallest sample. To correct batch-related cross-sample contamination, repertoire overlap clustering matched CDR3 amino acid sequences but not nucleotide sequences. In TCRdb, the public reads were trimmed at Q25 with fastp and aligned with MiXCR, with productive beta chains retained. Entries that share a CDR3 protein sequence are merged under the most common genes and DNA. The V and J calls and clone size are TCRdb's, not the authors'. This sample lists roughly 800,000 distinct CDR3 sequences; under 60% were detected once. The top ten hold approximately 5% of the sample.

This receptor was taken from a girl aged 10 to 17 with multiple sclerosis. The sequenced sample was blood. The chain was built from TRBV6-7 and TRBJ1-5, and TRBD1 aligns with 9 junction nucleotides. TRBV6-7 is flagged as an ORF with uncertain function. The bases read TGTGCCAGCAGTTACAAGTACAGGGGGCCGTTCGGTCAGCCCCAGCATTTT. Protein translation: CASSYKYRGPFGQPQHF.